The rows below give T cell receptor beta chains drawn from one sample of a study of blood T cell repertoires in COVID-19. Profiling relied on immunoSEQ multiplex PCR, and the TCRdb table lists in-frame clones only, not all of them. The profile shows 380,000 or so clones, approximately 87% of them singletons. The specimen sequenced was PBMCs or T cells enriched from blood (not recorded which). These receptors originate from a man in his thirties or forties who had recovered from COVID-19. CDR3s include the opening cysteine and the closing phenylalanine or tryptophan. D genes are given only for firm matches. Size is stated for part of the rows, as once, few or many counts, or as a class when the clone is expanded.

j_call cdr3_length v_call d_call clone_size cdr3_nt cdr3_aa
TRBJ1-2 16 TRBV9 NA once TGTGCCAGCAGCGTTACCGGAGGAGAAGCTAACTATGGCTACACCTTC CASSVTGGEANYGYTF
TRBJ1-2 14 TRBV6-5 NA NA TGTGCCAGCAGACCGCGGGGTCACGACTATGGCTACACCTTC CASRPRGHDYGYTF
TRBJ1-3 15 TRBV5-1 NA NA TGCGCCAGCAGCTTGGAGACAGTCTCTGGAAACACCATATATTTT CASSLETVSGNTIYF
TRBJ2-2 13 TRBV12-3/TRBV12-4 TRBD1 NA TGTGCCAGCAGTAGGACAGGGGGCAAGGAGCTGTTTTTT CASSRTGGKELFF
TRBJ1-2 13 TRBV3-1/TRBV3-2 NA NA TGTGCCAGCAGCCTCCTACGTATGGGAGACTACACCTTC CASSLLRMGDYTF
TRBJ1-3 14 TRBV2 TRBD1 NA TGTGCCAGCAGGGCAGGGGGTTCTGGAAACACCATATATTTT CASRAGGSGNTIYF
TRBJ1-2 12 TRBV6-4 NA NA TGTGCCAGCAGTGACTCCCGCTATGGCTACACCTTC CASSDSRYGYTF
TRBJ1-4 15 TRBV7-8 NA NA TGTGCCAGCAGCTTAGTATCCAGGATTAATGAAAAACTGTTTTTT CASSLVSRINEKLFF
TRBJ2-7 13 TRBV19 NA NA TGTGCCAGTAGTAGAGGTCGCACCTACGAGCAGTACTTC CASSRGRTYEQYF
TRBJ2-3 16 TRBV5-1 TRBD2 NA TGCGCCAGCAGTGAGTTGCGGGGGGCAAAAACAGATACGCAGTATTTT CASSELRGAKTDTQYF
TRBJ1-1 15 TRBV9 NA NA TGTGCCAGCAGCGTAGTCTTAGGCGGTAGCACTGAAGCTTTCTTT CASSVVLGGSTEAFF
TRBJ1-2 14 TRBV3-1/TRBV3-2 NA once TGTGCCAGCAGCCACGAGGCGGGAGGGCATGGCTACACCTTC CASSHEAGGHGYTF
TRBJ1-6 18 TRBV6-2/TRBV6-3 TRBD1 few TGTGCCAGCAGCCCTCTTCGTAACAGGGGAGCTTATAATTCACCCCTCCACTTT CASSPLRNRGAYNSPLHF
TRBJ2-7 15 TRBV5-1 TRBD2 NA TGCGCCAGCAGCTTGGCAGCGGGGGGAATCTACGAGCAGTACTTC CASSLAAGGIYEQYF
TRBJ1-4 16 TRBV25-1 TRBD1 few TGTGCCAGCAGTCCTTCTCCCGGGACAGCTTATGAAAAACTGTTTTTT CASSPSPGTAYEKLFF